Below are 5 T cell receptor beta chains sequenced from a single sample in a study of CDR3 diversity in severe acne. TCRdb re-derived calls from the PCR reads in MiXCR, one entry per CDR3 protein. The table shows tens of thousands of distinct CDR3 sequences, with 45% to 55% occurring only once. Sequenced: blood. These TCRs come from a male donor with severe acne vulgaris.

Sample share makes this clonotype medium-sized. The V and J genes are TRBV7-9 and TRBJ2-7; D is perhaps TRBD1 or TRBD2 (7 bases each). This CDR3 contains 16 residues. Germline V gene data show CDR1 as SEHNR and CDR2 as FQNEAQ (reference sequence). V shed 5 bases and J shed 7 bases, with 24 bases lying between them. The CDR3 DNA is TGTGCCAGCAGCCTCCAAGGCGCAGGGGGGGTGTTTGAGCAGTACTTC. The encoded protein is CASSLQGAGGVFEQYF.

The chain recombines TRBV6-6 with TRBJ2-3; 13 nucleotides agree with TRBD2. From germline, CDR1 is MNHNY and CDR2 SVGAGI (reference sequence). The junction had 4 bases not matched to a gene; V was cut back by 2 bases and J by 5 bases. This CDR3 has 16 amino acids. CDR3 residues: CASSYPTSGRIDTQYF. CDR3 nucleotides: TGTGCCAGCAGTTACCCGACTAGCGGGAGGATAGATACGCAGTATTTT.

The V call is TRBV7-3, the J call TRBJ2-5; TRBD2 is a possible D gene (5 bases). Germline CDR1 and CDR2: SGHTA and FQGTGA. The CDR3 sequence is 15 residues long. Trimming took 2 bases from V and 0 from J, leaving 10 bases between them. The CDR3 region has the DNA TGTGCCAGCAGCTTATCTGGAGGTTACCAAGAGACCCAGTACTTC. Its translation: CASSLSGGYQETQYF. Full variable domain (missing parts from reference TRBV7-3 and TRBJ2-5): GAGVSQTPSNKVTEKGKYVELRCDPISGHTALYWYRQSLGQGPEFLIYFQGTGAADDSGLPNDRFFAVRPEGSVSTLKIQRTERGDSAVYLCASSLSGGYQETQYFGPGTRLLVL.

This clonotype showed up just a few times. The V and J genes are TRBV7-9 and TRBJ2-2; 14 positions match TRBD2. Looked up from germline, CDR1 is SEHNR and CDR2 is FQNEAQ (reference sequence). Unmatched junction bases numbered 5, after V lost 5 bases and J lost 6 bases. This CDR3 region has 16 residues. Here the CDR3 reads CASSPTSGREAGELFF. CDR3 bases: TGTGCCAGCAGCCCGACTAGCGGGAGGGAGGCCGGGGAGCTGTTTTTT.

This clonotype has at least ten counts. V and J are TRBV28 and TRBJ2-3, with D unclear. Germline CDR1 and CDR2: MDHEN and SYDVKM. Between the trimmed V and J ends, which lost 6 bases and 2 bases, there was a span of 3 bases. CDR3 length equals 11 residues. The DNA for the CDR3 is TGTGCCAGCAGCCACACAGATACGCAGTATTTT. This gives the protein CASSHTDTQYF.